The rows below give T cell receptor beta chains drawn from one sample of a study of cytomegalovirus exposure and HLA in healthy donors. TCRdb's table, derived via immunoSEQ multiplex PCR, lists solely in-frame clones and lacks some. The table has fewer than 120,000 clones, more than 60% seen once; the top ten hold 6.2%. The specimen was PBMCs. Source of these receptors: a man aged 30-40 years in good health and CMV-seropositive. Both conserved end residues are part of each CDR3. A D gene is named only where the DNA matches it firmly. Size is stated for part of the rows, as once, few or many counts, or as a class when the clone is expanded.

DNA	CDR3	J	size	D	V
TGTGCCAGCAGTCCGAACAGGGGGGGGCCCGAAAAACTGTTTTTT	CASSPNRGGPEKLFF	TRBJ1-4	.	TRBD1	TRBV27
TGTGCCACCCTGTTAGCGGGGGGGCGTGCGACCCAGTACTTC	CATLLAGGRATQYF	TRBJ2-5	few	TRBD2	TRBV2
TGTGCCAGCAGCAAGTCCGGGACCCAGTACTTC	CASSKSGTQYF	TRBJ2-5	.	.	TRBV21-1
TGTGCCAGCAGTTTGGCACAGGGGACCTACGAGCAGTACTTC	CASSLAQGTYEQYF	TRBJ2-7	.	TRBD1	TRBV27
TGTGCCAGCAGCTTAACTAGCGGGGGTAACGAGCAGTACTTC	CASSLTSGGNEQYF	TRBJ2-7	.	TRBD2	TRBV7-7
TGCGCCAGCAGCCCCGTGGGTGTACTAGAGGACGCAACTCTAGCCAAAAACATTCAGTACTTC	CASSPVGVLEDATLAKNIQYF	TRBJ2-4	.	.	TRBV4-1
TGTGCCAGCAGCCAACAGGGGGCGGTCACCGGGGAGCTGTTTTTT	CASSQQGAVTGELFF	TRBJ2-2	.	TRBD1	TRBV7-3
TGCGCCAGCAGCAGAACAGGGGCCCTGAACACTGAAGCTTTCTTT	CASSRTGALNTEAFF	TRBJ1-1	.	TRBD1	TRBV5-1
TGTGCCAGCAGCCAAGAGCCCCCGGGACAGGGCCTAGATGAGCAGTTCTTC	CASSQEPPGQGLDEQFF	TRBJ2-1	.	TRBD1	TRBV4-2
TGTGCCAGCAGCCTCGGGCCAGCGGGGGGACGGGTTACCTACAATGAGCAGTTCTTC	CASSLGPAGGRVTYNEQFF	TRBJ2-1	.	TRBD2	TRBV27
TGTGCCAGCAGTGAAGTATTACGGGGGGGTCATGAAAAACTGTTTTTT	CASSEVLRGGHEKLFF	TRBJ1-4	few	.	TRBV6-1
TGTGCCAGCAGTTACAGGGGGCCCGACTATGGCTACACCTTC	CASSYRGPDYGYTF	TRBJ1-2	.	TRBD1	TRBV6-5
TGTGCCAGCAGTTATTCTCCGGGACAGGGTTACGAGCAGTACTTC	CASSYSPGQGYEQYF	TRBJ2-7	.	TRBD1	TRBV6-5
TGTGCCAGTAGTATTTGGCCGGGGGATGGCTACACCTTC	CASSIWPGDGYTF	TRBJ1-2	.	.	TRBV19
TGTGCCAGCAGCGAATTCGGGGGTCGTGAGACCCAGTACTTC	CASSEFGGRETQYF	TRBJ2-5	.	.	TRBV9
TGCAGCGTTGAAGAAACGGGACTAGCCCCCGGGGAGCTGTTTTTT	CSVEETGLAPGELFF	TRBJ2-2	.	TRBD2	TRBV29-1
TGTGCCTGGGACCTCCTAGCGGGGAAGGCAGATACGCAGTATTTT	CAWDLLAGKADTQYF	TRBJ2-3	.	TRBD2	TRBV30
TGTGCCAGTAGAGACTCTCCCCAATACAATGAGCAGTTCTTC	CASRDSPQYNEQFF	TRBJ2-1	once	.	TRBV19
TGTGCCAGCAGCTTAGCAGGGGCCGACAATCAGCCCCAGCATTTT	CASSLAGADNQPQHF	TRBJ1-5	once	.	TRBV5-5
TGCGCCAGCAGCCAAGAGGGACTAGCGGTCACCGGGGAGCTGTTTTTT	CASSQEGLAVTGELFF	TRBJ2-2	.	TRBD2	TRBV4-1
TGCGCCAGCAGTGAGCAACCCGCGGGCTACGAGCAGTACTTC	CASSEQPAGYEQYF	TRBJ2-7	.	.	TRBV10-1
TGTGCCAGCAGATGGACAGGGGAGGACGAGCAGTACTTC	CASRWTGEDEQYF	TRBJ2-7	.	TRBD1	TRBV6-1
TGTGCCAGTAGTATAGCCCGGGGAAGTAGGGAGCAGTACTTC	CASSIARGSREQYF	TRBJ2-7	.	.	TRBV19
TGTGCCAGTCACGTGCGGCAGTACTTC	CASHVRQYF	TRBJ2-7	once	.	TRBV21-1
TGCGCCAGCAGTCAATCGGGCCCAGGGGGGAAATCTGGAAACACCATATATTTT	CASSQSGPGGKSGNTIYF	TRBJ1-3	once	TRBD1	TRBV23-1
TGTGCCAGCTCAAGCGGGGGGGCCTACGAGCAGTACTTC	CASSSGGAYEQYF	TRBJ2-7	.	TRBD2	TRBV18
TGTGCCAGCAGTAAAGCAGGGGGCCGGTACGAGCAGTACTTC	CASSKAGGRYEQYF	TRBJ2-7	.	TRBD1	TRBV27
TGTGCCAGCAGCTTAGTTTTTCCAGGGTTGACTTTCTTT	CASSLVFPGLTFF	TRBJ1-1	.	.	TRBV11-3
TGCGCCAGCAGTTATCGCGGGGGCCGCACAGATACGCAGTATTTT	CASSYRGGRTDTQYF	TRBJ2-3	.	.	TRBV5-1
TGTGCCAGTAGTCCGACAGGGGGCAGCTATGGCTACACCTTC	CASSPTGGSYGYTF	TRBJ1-2	.	TRBD1	TRBV19
TGCGCCAGCAGCAGGTGGACAGGGGGCGATGCCCACTATGGCTACACCTTC	CASSRWTGGDAHYGYTF	TRBJ1-2	.	TRBD1	TRBV5-1
TGCAGTGCGGGGGGGGCAGATACGCAGTATTTT	CSAGGADTQYF	TRBJ2-3	.	TRBD2	TRBV20-1
TGTGCCAGCAGTCCCTCTAGCGGGCACTTCACAGATACGCAGTATTTT	CASSPSSGHFTDTQYF	TRBJ2-3	few	TRBD2	TRBV27
TGTGCCAGCAGTGCCCCGGGACTAGCGGGGGAGCAGTACTTC	CASSAPGLAGEQYF	TRBJ2-7	.	TRBD2	TRBV28
TGTGCCAGCAGTGTTCCCGGGACTAGCGGCCAAGAGACCCAGTACTTC	CASSVPGTSGQETQYF	TRBJ2-5	.	TRBD2	TRBV25-1
TGTTCCAGCAGCTTGGGGGGATATGGCTACACCTTC	CSSSLGGYGYTF	TRBJ1-2	.	.	TRBV7-9
TGCGCCAGCAGGGGGTCCGGGGGGCAAGAGACCCAGTACTTC	CASRGSGGQETQYF	TRBJ2-5	.	TRBD2	TRBV5-1
TGTGCCAGCAGTGAACTAACCCTACTAGCCAAAAACATTCAGTACTTC	CASSELTLLAKNIQYF	TRBJ2-4	.	.	TRBV2
TGTGCCATCAACGACCCCGACAGCACCGGGGAGCTGTTTTTT	CAINDPDSTGELFF	TRBJ2-2	.	.	TRBV10-3
TGTGCCAGCAGTGCCTCGAGTGTCACAGCACAAGAGACCCAGTACTTC	CASSASSVTAQETQYF	TRBJ2-5	.	.	TRBV25-1
TGTGCCAGCAGCGTAGGACCATTAGGGGACAAGAACTATGGCTACACCTTC	CASSVGPLGDKNYGYTF	TRBJ1-2	.	.	TRBV9
TGTGCCACCAGCAGAGAAGGGACAGACTCCTACGAGCAGTACTTC	CATSREGTDSYEQYF	TRBJ2-7	.	TRBD1	TRBV15
TGTGCCAGTAGAGGACCAGAACAGGGAGCTTTCTTT	CASRGPEQGAFF	TRBJ1-1	.	.	TRBV19
TGTGCCAGCAGCTCAGGGTTCAGTGGCTACACCTTC	CASSSGFSGYTF	TRBJ1-2	few	.	TRBV5-6
TGTGCCAGCAGTAGGACAGGGCAAAATGAAAAACTGTTTTTT	CASSRTGQNEKLFF	TRBJ1-4	many	TRBD1	TRBV6-6
TGTGCTAGTGGTTTGGGGGCAGGGAACTCCTACGAGCAGTACTTC	CASGLGAGNSYEQYF	TRBJ2-7	.	.	TRBV12-5
TGTGCCAGCCGTCCCGGGACAGGTTCCTATGGCTACACCTTC	CASRPGTGSYGYTF	TRBJ1-2	.	TRBD1	TRBV27
TGTGCCAGCCAGTATAGGGGGGAGACCCAGTACTTC	CASQYRGETQYF	TRBJ2-5	.	.	TRBV25-1
TGTGCCAGCAGTGTTCGAGGACAGATAGAAGAGACCCAGTACTTC	CASSVRGQIEETQYF	TRBJ2-5	.	.	TRBV6-1
TGTGCCAGCAGTGATCAGGGGGCGCAGAGGGAAAAACTGTTTTTT	CASSDQGAQREKLFF	TRBJ1-4	.	TRBD1	TRBV25-1
TGTGCCAGTAGTATAGGGTCTGGGGGCAAGTCCTACGAGCAGTACTTC	CASSIGSGGKSYEQYF	TRBJ2-7	.	.	TRBV19
TGTGCCAGCAGCCCCCGGGGCCGGACAGGGGGCATCGGGGAGCTGTTTTTT	CASSPRGRTGGIGELFF	TRBJ2-2	.	TRBD1	TRBV5-8
TGTGCCAGCAGAGACAATAGCAATCAGCCCCAGCATTTT	CASRDNSNQPQHF	TRBJ1-5	.	.	TRBV2